Listed here is a single T cell receptor (beta chain). No cognate antigen has been identified for it. No base quality information exists; no much larger clone differs at one position. This sample was taken from a study of shared T cell receptors in the human thymus (dated by TCRdb to the early 2020s). For the wider study: The study examined how self-reactive, shared T-cell receptor alpha chains are generated in the human thymus.

The library was generated by the immunoSEQ multiplex PCR assay. TCRdb stores this immuneACCESS table with in-frame sequences only. Part of the clones is absent; in the studies checked, under half of the shortfall reflects unresolved V genes, and no reason is known for the rest. The sample table records about 660,000 clones; 85% to 90% of these occur just once. The top ten clones comprise approximately 0.011% of the sample. This sample was shared with a second study, whose subject was human thymus T cells. From that second study: Immunologically healthy infants undergoing open corrective cardiac surgery for congenital heart defects in Finland were used as donors. Thymus tissue was obtained as surgical resects removed during corrective cardiac surgery. Biased V and J gene segment usage appeared to be present in both thymic and peripheral blood repertoires. Highly overlapping thymic TCR repertoires among unrelated individuals were reported in the related research. The study used roughly 8 infant thymus samples plus four related peripheral blood samples to characterize TCR alpha and beta repertoires. Donor ages ranging from roughly 6 to 244 days were recorded, and about six male and a couple of female infants were included in the cohort. Thymocytes were mechanically released from the tissue and were stored as pellets of roughly 9-33 million cells at -70 degrees C. A QIAsymphony instrument was used to extract genomic DNA from the frozen cell pellets. The immunoSEQ multiplex PCR assay was used to amplify the TCRB and TCRAD loci from a standardized amount of quality-controlled genomic DNA. The amplicons spanned the V(D)J region and were long enough to cover the CDR3 and allow V and J genes to be identified. Amplicon sequencing was performed on an Illumina platform through the commercial immunoSEQ service. Primer bias and sequencing errors were corrected as previously described, and TCRAD and TCRB definitions were based on the IMGT database. Repertoires were analysed with immunoSEQ Analyzer 3.0 and VDJTools, covering basic statistics, V/J segment usage, diversity estimates, rarefaction and pairwise overlap. Chao1, ChaoE, Efron-Thisted, Shannon and inverse Simpson indices were used to estimate diversity, which was also estimated on datasets down-sampled to the smallest sample. For repertoire overlap, CDR3 nucleotide sequence, V gene and J gene had to match strictly, and clustering was done by Jaccard-based multidimensional scaling. On average, thymus samples gave around 880,000 unique TCRB clonotypes, whereas blood samples gave roughly 80,000.

Sequenced material: thymocytes. This TCR derives from a boy less than two years old with a congenital heart defect. Donor details come from another sample of the same person, matched by shared clones.

The CDR3 protein sequence reads: CATFGGGMVNTQYF. At the DNA level, the sequence is TGTGCCACTTTTGGGGGGGGGATGGTGAACACCCAGTACTTC. Here the chain combines TRBV6-6 and TRBJ2-5; 7 nucleotides in the junction match TRBD2. Trimming accounts for 10 bases at V and 8 bases at J, while the number of junction bases matched to no gene is 16. The CDR3, cysteine through phenylalanine, is 14 amino acids long. The read is trimmed to its CDR3 DNA, 42 bases read in frame from base 1. Based on the germline V gene (reference sequence), the CDR1 and CDR2 sequences are MNHNY and SVGAGI.